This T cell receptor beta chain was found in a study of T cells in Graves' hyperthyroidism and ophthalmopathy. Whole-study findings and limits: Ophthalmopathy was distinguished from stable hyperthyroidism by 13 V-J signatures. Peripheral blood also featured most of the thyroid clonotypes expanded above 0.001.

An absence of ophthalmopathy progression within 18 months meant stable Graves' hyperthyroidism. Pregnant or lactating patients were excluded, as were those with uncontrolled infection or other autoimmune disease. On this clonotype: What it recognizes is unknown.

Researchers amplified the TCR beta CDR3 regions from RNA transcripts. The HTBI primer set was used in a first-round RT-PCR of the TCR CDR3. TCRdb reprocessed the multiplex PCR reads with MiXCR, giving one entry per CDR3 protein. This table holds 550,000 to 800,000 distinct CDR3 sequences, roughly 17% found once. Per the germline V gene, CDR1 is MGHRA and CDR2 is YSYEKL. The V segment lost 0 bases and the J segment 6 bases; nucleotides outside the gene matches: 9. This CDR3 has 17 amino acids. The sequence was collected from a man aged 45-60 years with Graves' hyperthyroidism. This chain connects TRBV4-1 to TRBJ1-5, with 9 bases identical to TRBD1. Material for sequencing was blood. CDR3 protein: CASSQDAGQGAFQPQHF. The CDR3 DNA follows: TGCGCCAGCAGCCAAGACGCGGGACAGGGCGCTTTTCAGCCCCAGCATTTT.